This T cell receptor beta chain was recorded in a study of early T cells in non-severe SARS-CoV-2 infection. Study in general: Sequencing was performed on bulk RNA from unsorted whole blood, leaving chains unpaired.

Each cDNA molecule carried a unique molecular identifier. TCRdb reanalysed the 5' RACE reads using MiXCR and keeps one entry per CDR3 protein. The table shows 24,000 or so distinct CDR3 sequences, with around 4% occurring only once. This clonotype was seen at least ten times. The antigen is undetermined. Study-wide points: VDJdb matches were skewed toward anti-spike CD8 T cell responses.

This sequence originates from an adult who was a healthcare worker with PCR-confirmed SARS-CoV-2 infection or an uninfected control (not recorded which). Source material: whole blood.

In nucleotides, the CDR3 is TGTGCCAGCAGCTTAGCGTGGCGGGCTGGGGCCAACGTCCTGACTTTC. Amino acid sequence: CASSLAWRAGANVLTF. The chain links TRBV7-9 to TRBJ2-6; D perhaps matches TRBD2 (5 bases). The germline CDR1 and CDR2 sequences are SEHNR and FQNEAQ (reference sequence). The CDR3 covers 16 residues. Trimming removed 0 bases from V and 2 bases from J, with 8 bases in between.